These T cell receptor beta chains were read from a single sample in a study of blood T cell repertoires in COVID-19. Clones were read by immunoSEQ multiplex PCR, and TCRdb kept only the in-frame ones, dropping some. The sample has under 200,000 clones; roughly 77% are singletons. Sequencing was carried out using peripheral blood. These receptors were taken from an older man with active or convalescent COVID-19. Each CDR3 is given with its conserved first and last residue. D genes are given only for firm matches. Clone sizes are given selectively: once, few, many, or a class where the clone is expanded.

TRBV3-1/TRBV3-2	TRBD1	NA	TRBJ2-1	TGTGCCAGCAGCCCTGATCGCGGGACAGGGGGGTACAATGAGCAGTTCTTC	CASSPDRGTGGYNEQFF
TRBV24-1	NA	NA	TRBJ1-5	TGTGCCACCGGTACAGGGTCTTATAATCAGCCCCAGCATTTT	CATGTGSYNQPQHF
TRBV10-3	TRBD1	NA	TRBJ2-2	TGTGCCATCAGTGAGTGGGGGACAGGGGACACCGGGGAGCTGTTTTTT	CAISEWGTGDTGELFF
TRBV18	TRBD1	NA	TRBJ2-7	TGTGCCAGCTCAGCCCGACAGGGTTGGTACGAGCAGTACTTC	CASSARQGWYEQYF
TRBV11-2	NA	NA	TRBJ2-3	TGTGCCAGCAGCTTAGATCGGGATTTCACAGATACGCAGTATTTT	CASSLDRDFTDTQYF
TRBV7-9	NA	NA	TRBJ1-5	TGTGCCAGCAGCTTAACAGGGCATCAGCCCCAGCATTTT	CASSLTGHQPQHF
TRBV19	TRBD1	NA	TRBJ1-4	TGTGCCAGTAGTATGGGGCGAGGGGGCCGTGAAAAACTGTTTTTT	CASSMGRGGREKLFF
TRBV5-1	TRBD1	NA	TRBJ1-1	TGCGCCAGCAGCTTGGTCGGGACAGGGGGCACTGAAGCTTTCTTT	CASSLVGTGGTEAFF
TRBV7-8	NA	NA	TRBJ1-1	TGTGCCAGCAGCTCGTATTCCGAGGGGAACACTGAAGCTTTCTTT	CASSSYSEGNTEAFF
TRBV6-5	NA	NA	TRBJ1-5	TGTGCCAGCAGTTACTCGTCAGGGCCGAATCAGCCCCAGCATTTT	CASSYSSGPNQPQHF
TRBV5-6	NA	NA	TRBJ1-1	TGTGCCAGCAGCTTGGATCGGAAGACAGAAGCTTTCTTT	CASSLDRKTEAFF
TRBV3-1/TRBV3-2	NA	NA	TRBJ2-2	TGTGCCAGCTTGGGGGGGGGCGCGAACACCGGGGAGCTGTTTTTT	CASLGGGANTGELFF
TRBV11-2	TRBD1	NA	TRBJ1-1	TGTGCCAGCAGCTTAGCCGGACAGGGGGGGAACACTGAAGCTTTCTTT	CASSLAGQGGNTEAFF
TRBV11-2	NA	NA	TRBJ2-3	TGTGCCAGCAGCTCTCAGGGTTGGACAGATACGCAGTATTTT	CASSSQGWTDTQYF
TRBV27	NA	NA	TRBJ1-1	TGTGCCAGCAGTCAGGGGACCACGGGGGCTTTCTTT	CASSQGTTGAFF
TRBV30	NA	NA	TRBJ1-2	TGTGCCTGGAGTGACCTGGGGCAGAACTATGGCTACACCTTC	CAWSDLGQNYGYTF
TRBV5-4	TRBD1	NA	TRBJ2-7	TGTGCCAGCAGCATAAGGACAGGGCACGAGCAGTACTTC	CASSIRTGHEQYF
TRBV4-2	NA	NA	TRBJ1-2	TGTGCCAGCAGCCAGGGGGCGCTCCGGGGGGTGGTCTTC	CASSQGALRGVVF
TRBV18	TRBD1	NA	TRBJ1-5	TGTGCCAGCTCACCCCCAGGGGGTGGGCAGCCCCAGCATTTT	CASSPPGGGQPQHF
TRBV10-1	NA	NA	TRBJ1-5	TGCGCCAGCAGCGGACAACGTAGGGCTGGCAATCAGCCCCAGCATTTT	CASSGQRRAGNQPQHF
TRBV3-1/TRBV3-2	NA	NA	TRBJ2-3	TGTGCCAGCGGAGGACTTCGCACAGATACGCAGTATTTT	CASGGLRTDTQYF
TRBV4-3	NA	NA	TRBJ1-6	TGCGCCAGCAGCCAAGATCCGAGGAGCTCCTATAATTCACCCCTCCACTTT	CASSQDPRSSYNSPLHF
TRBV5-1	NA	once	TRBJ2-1	TGCGCCAGCAGCTTGGCCGGGACTCCTAATGAGCAGTTCTTC	CASSLAGTPNEQFF
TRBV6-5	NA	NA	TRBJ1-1	TGTGCCAGCAGTCCTCGGGCGAGGGACACCACTGAAGCTTTCTTT	CASSPRARDTTEAFF
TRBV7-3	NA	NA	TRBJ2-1	TGTGCCAGCAGCTTATTCTCCGAAGCGGGTCGTGAGCAGTTCTTC	CASSLFSEAGREQFF
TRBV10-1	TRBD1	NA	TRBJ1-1	TGCGCCAGCAGTGCGGACAGGCTGCGGACTGAAGCTTTCTTT	CASSADRLRTEAFF
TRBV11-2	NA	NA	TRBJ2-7	TGTGCCAGCAGCTTAGACTACCTTGAGCAGTACTTC	CASSLDYLEQYF
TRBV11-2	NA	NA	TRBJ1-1	TGTGCCAGCAGCTTAGACCCGGGACAGAACACTGAAGCTTTCTTT	CASSLDPGQNTEAFF
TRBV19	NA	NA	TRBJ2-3	TGTGCCAGTAGTATAGGAGGGGCAGGGGAATTGGATACGCAGTATTTT	CASSIGGAGELDTQYF
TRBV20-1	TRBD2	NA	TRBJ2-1	TGCAGTGCTAGTCTCCCCCTAGAAGGGACTAGCGGGATGACGCAGTTCTTC	CSASLPLEGTSGMTQFF
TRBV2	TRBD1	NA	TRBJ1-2	TGTGCCAGCAGAAAACCCCCGGGACAGTCGATCTATGGCTACACCTTC	CASRKPPGQSIYGYTF
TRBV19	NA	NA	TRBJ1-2	TGTGCCAGTAGTATAGTGGCAGAAATAACTAACTATGGCTACACCTTC	CASSIVAEITNYGYTF
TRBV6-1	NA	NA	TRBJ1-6	TGTGCCAGCAGTGAAGCGGGCCAGCAGTATTCACCCCTCCACTTT	CASSEAGQQYSPLHF
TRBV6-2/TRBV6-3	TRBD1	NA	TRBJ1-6	TGTGCCAGCAGTTCCCGAGGGACAGGGGAGTCTAATTCACCCCTCCACTTT	CASSSRGTGESNSPLHF
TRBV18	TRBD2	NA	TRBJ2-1	TGTGCCAGCTCACCCCGCTTATCTAGCGGGGGGGCAAGCGAGCAGTTCTTC	CASSPRLSSGGASEQFF
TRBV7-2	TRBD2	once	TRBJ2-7	TGTGCCAGCAGCTTAGGTGCGGGGGGGCCCCCCTACGAGCAGTACTTC	CASSLGAGGPPYEQYF
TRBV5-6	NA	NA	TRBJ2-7	TGTGCCAGCAACTCACGGGACAATCTTGACTACGAGCAGTACTTC	CASNSRDNLDYEQYF
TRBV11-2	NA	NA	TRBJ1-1	TGTGCCAGCACCCTAGACAGACGGGACACTGAAGCTTTCTTT	CASTLDRRDTEAFF
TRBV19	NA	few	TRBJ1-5	TGTGCCAGTAGTATGGTCGACAGTCAGCCCCAGCATTTT	CASSMVDSQPQHF
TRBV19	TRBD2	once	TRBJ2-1	TGTGCCAGTAGTTCGGGACTAGCGGCCTACAATGAGCAGTTCTTC	CASSSGLAAYNEQFF
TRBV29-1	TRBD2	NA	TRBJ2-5	TGCAGCGTTGAAGACCGGGGGGGGTTGGAGACCCAGTACTTC	CSVEDRGGLETQYF
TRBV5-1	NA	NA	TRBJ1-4	TGCGCCAGCAGCCCGGGTGGGGGAGGCGATGAAAAACTGTTTTTT	CASSPGGGGDEKLFF
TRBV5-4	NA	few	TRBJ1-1	TGTGCCAGCAGCGGGAACAGGGTGGGAGAAGCTTTCTTT	CASSGNRVGEAFF
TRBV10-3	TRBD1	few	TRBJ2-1	TGTGCCATCAGTCGCGCGGGGACAGGGGGTGATGAGCAGTTCTTC	CAISRAGTGGDEQFF
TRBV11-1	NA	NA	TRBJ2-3	TGTGCCAGCAGGAGGCCTAGCGCCCAAACGGGGGATACGCAGTATTTT	CASRRPSAQTGDTQYF
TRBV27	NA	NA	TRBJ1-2	TGTGCCAGCAGTTTATTTTCAGGGCCCTATGGCTACACCTTC	CASSLFSGPYGYTF
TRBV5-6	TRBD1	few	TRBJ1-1	TGTGCCTCAGGGGACGACAGGGAGCTCGGGAACACTGAAGCTTTCTTT	CASGDDRELGNTEAFF
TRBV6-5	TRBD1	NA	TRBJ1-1	TGTGCCAGCAAGGGACAGAGGAACACTGAAGCTTTCTTT	CASKGQRNTEAFF
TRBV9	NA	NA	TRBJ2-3	TGTGCCAGCAGACGGGACTCGACAGATACGCAGTATTTT	CASRRDSTDTQYF
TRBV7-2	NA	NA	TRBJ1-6	TGTGCCAGCAGCTCCCGACAGACGAATAATTCACCCCTCCACTTT	CASSSRQTNNSPLHF
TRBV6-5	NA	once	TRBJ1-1	TGTGCCAGCGTCCGGAACACTGAAGCTTTCTTT	CASVRNTEAFF
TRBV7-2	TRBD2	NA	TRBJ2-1	TGTGCCAGCAGCTTGGGGACTAGCAGAGTCAATGAGCAGTTCTTC	CASSLGTSRVNEQFF
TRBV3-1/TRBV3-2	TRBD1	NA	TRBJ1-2	TGTGCCAGCAGCCCCCAGGGACAGATCTATGGCTACACCTTC	CASSPQGQIYGYTF
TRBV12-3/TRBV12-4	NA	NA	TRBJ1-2	TGTGCCAGCAGTTTAGGACAGAACTATGGCTACACCTTC	CASSLGQNYGYTF
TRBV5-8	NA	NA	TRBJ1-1	TGTGCCAGCAGCTTGGTACTAGGCGCGGAGAGCGTAGCCCTGAACACTGAAGCTTTCTTT	CASSLVLGAESVALNTEAFF
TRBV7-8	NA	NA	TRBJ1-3	TGTGCCAGCAGCATCTCCCTTACTCCTGGAAACACCATATATTTT	CASSISLTPGNTIYF
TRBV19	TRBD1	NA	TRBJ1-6	TGTGCCAGTAGCACCGGGACAGGGCGAAGAAGAGAAAATTCACCCCTCCACTTT	CASSTGTGRRRENSPLHF
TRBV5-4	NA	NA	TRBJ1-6	TGTGCCACCTTCCTTTTAGGAGATTATTCACCCCTCCACTTT	CATFLLGDYSPLHF
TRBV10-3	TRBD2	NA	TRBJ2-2	TGTGCCATCAGGGCTAGCGGGGGTCCCGAGGGGGAGCTGTTTTTT	CAIRASGGPEGELFF
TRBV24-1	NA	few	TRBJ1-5	TGTGCCACCACCTACCGGGGTCAGCCCCAGCATTTT	CATTYRGQPQHF